This passage covers 12 T cell receptor beta chains from one sample sequenced in a study of shared clonotypes between healthy human individuals (dated by TCRdb to the early 2020s). Libraries were prepared through the immunoSEQ multiplex PCR assay. Entries here come from immuneACCESS through TCRdb and include only in-frame sequences with V and J called. Some clones fail to appear in such tables; in the studies checked, an unresolved V gene covers under half of the shortfall, and the cause of the remainder is unknown. The sample yields fewer than 650,000 clones; roughly 79% were counted once. The ten most abundant clones make up approximately 12% of the sample. The sequenced sample was PBMCs. Receptors were obtained from a woman between 40 and 50 years old in good health. Some clones in this sample may be carry-over from other donors' samples.

Notes on this clone: Germline and junction disagree at one end, which may indicate a read error. This chain uses TRBV27 with TRBJ1-1; D unclear. This CDR3 has 13 amino acids. Germline-derived CDR1 and CDR2 are MNHEY and SMNVEV (reference sequence). The CDR3 DNA follows: TGTGCCAGCAGTCTATCGGAGAACACTGAAGCTTTCTTT. Translation: CASSLSENTEAFF.

This clone was seen just once. The J gene is TRBJ2-1, the V gene TRBV30; D gene uncertain. Trimming pared 0 bases from V and 0 bases from J, leaving 6 bases between. In germline, CDR1 is GTSNPN, CDR2 SVGIG (reference sequence). The CDR3 consists of 14 residues. The CDR3: CAWSVRSSYNEQFF. CDR3 nucleotides: TGTGCCTGGAGTGTCAGGAGCTCCTACAATGAGCAGTTCTTC. The full variable domain, in which reference TRBV30 and TRBJ2-1 provide the parts outside the CDR3, is SQTIHQWPATLVQPVGSPLSLECTVEGTSNPNLYWYRQAAGRGLQLLFYSVGIGQISSEVPQNLSASRPQDRQFILSSKKLLLSDSGFYLCAWSVRSSYNEQFFGPGTRLTVL.

This clone was recorded at least ten times. This chain links TRBV6-4 with TRBJ1-2; weak D call: TRBD1 (5 bases). The V gene's germline CDR1 is MRHNA and CDR2 SNTAGT. The germline V and J ends were trimmed by 6 bases and 2 bases, with 16 bases remaining between them. CDR3 length: 15 residues. The CDR3 region is CASSPSSGANYGYTF. The CDR3 DNA is TGTGCCAGCAGCCCGTCGTCTGGGGCCAACTATGGCTACACCTTC.

The chain combines TRBV5-1 with TRBJ2-5; a weak D match, TRBD1 (6 bases). CDR1 and CDR2 from the germline V gene are SGHRS and YFSETQ. The length of the CDR3 is 13 residues. The V end lost 3 bases, the J end lost 4 bases, and 10 bases lay between the germline ends. The CDR3, as DNA: TGCGCCAGCAGCTCTACAGGGTCAGAGACCCAGTACTTC. Translating it yields CASSSTGSETQYF.

Notes on this clone: The junction departs from germline at one end; a sequencing error may be responsible. The V gene is TRBV30, the J gene TRBJ2-6; 11 bases match TRBD1. The CDR3 totals 13 residues. Germline values: CDR1 GTSNPN, CDR2 SVGIG (reference sequence). CDR3 in DNA: TGTGCCTGGGGGACAGGGGGGGTCAACGTCCTGACTTTC. It codes for CAWGTGGVNVLTF.

This clone has just a few counts. V usage is TRBV6-1 and J usage is TRBJ1-2; D is unclear. This CDR3 is built from 14 residues. The ends were cut back, 3 bases at V and 2 bases at J, with 10 bases in the middle. CDR1 is MNHNS and CDR2 is SASEGT in the germline V gene. The CDR3 here is CASSELSKNYGYTF. CDR3 coding DNA: TGTGCCAGCAGTGAGTTAAGCAAGAACTATGGCTACACCTTC.

V and J are TRBV7-9 and TRBJ2-7; 12 bases agree with TRBD2. Looked up from germline, CDR1 is SEHNR and CDR2 is FQNEAQ (reference sequence). With 0 bases clipped from V and 6 bases from J, the junction kept 6 bases outside the gene matches. The CDR3 consists of 16 residues. CDR3 in amino acids: CASSLARLAGALEQYF. As DNA, the CDR3 is TGTGCCAGCAGCTTAGCGCGACTAGCGGGAGCTCTCGAGCAGTACTTC.

This clone has a single count. A read error likely explains this, since a far larger clone differs by one base. This sequence joins TRBV23-1 and TRBJ1-2; tentative D call: TRBD1 (5 bases). TRBV23-1 is identified as an open reading frame with a role that is uncertain. The CDR3 has 15 amino acids. The CDR3 coding sequence is TGTGCCAGCAGCCCATCCGGGGCCGAGCCCTATGGCTACACCTTC. This gives the protein CASSPSGAEPYGYTF.

The chain employs TRBV30 and TRBJ2-5, with D maybe TRBD2 (5 bases). V lost 4 bases to trimming and J lost 5 bases, with 14 bases between them. Germline V gives CDR1 GTSNPN, CDR2 SVGIG (reference sequence). The CDR3 runs to 13 residues. CDR3 sequence: CAWKSGRRETQYF. The CDR3, as DNA: TGTGCCTGGAAAAGTGGAAGGAGGGAGACCCAGTACTTC.

To note about this clone: A read error may be the cause here, since a much bigger clone is one base away. This chain joins TRBV28 and TRBJ1-4; D ambiguous. Germline lookup yields CDR1 MDHEN and CDR2 SYDVKM. V lost 3 bases and J 7 bases, leaving 3 bases between the germline ends. This CDR3 is 11 amino acids long. CDR3 amino acids: CASSFSEKLFF. CDR3 DNA: TGTGCCAGCAGTTTTAGTGAAAAACTGTTTTTT.

A few counts support this clone. This chain connects TRBV7-3 to TRBJ2-5; D tentatively fits TRBD1 or TRBD2 (5 bases each). V was pared by 3 bases and J by 5 bases, with 10 bases between. This CDR3 contains 13 residues. Germline assignment: CDR1 SGHTA and CDR2 FQGTGA. This CDR3 reads CASSFGREETQYF. The CDR3 DNA reads TGTGCCAGCAGCTTCGGCAGGGAGGAGACCCAGTACTTC.

Of note for this clone: This could be a read error, since a much larger clone is one nucleotide away. The gene calls are TRBV6-5 and TRBJ2-6, with no clear D. The CDR3 consists of 13 residues. Germline-derived CDR1 and CDR2 are MNHEY and SVGAGI. Written as DNA, the CDR3 is TGTGTCAGCAGTTTAGGCGGGGCCAACGTCCTGACTTTC. Translated, it gives CVSSLGGANVLTF.